Shown below are 15 T cell receptor beta chains from a single sample sequenced in a study of monozygotic twins with inflammatory bowel disease. TCRdb re-called the 5' RACE reads, yielding one record per CDR3 amino acid sequence without DNA. Its clone listing holds about 300,000 distinct CDR3 sequences. The sequencing input was blood. These receptors were taken from a human donor with ulcerative colitis or Crohn's disease, or a healthy co-twin of an affected twin (not recorded which).

This rearrangement joins TRBV3-1 to TRBJ2-3; TCRdb calls TRBD2, which cannot be checked without DNA. The CDR3 length is 16 residues. Germline V gives CDR1 LGHDT, CDR2 YNNKEL (reference sequence). CDR3 region: CASSPVRRGNTDTQYF.

The V gene is TRBV20-1, the J gene TRBJ2-7; absent DNA, TCRdb's TRBD2 call cannot be checked. In germline, CDR1 is DFQATT, CDR2 SNEGSKA (reference sequence). The CDR3 runs 15 residues. CDR3 in amino acids: CSATGLAGGLYEQYF.

J is TRBJ2-5 and V is TRBV7-2; with no DNA, the TCRdb D assignment of TRBD1 cannot be verified. This CDR3 spans 16 amino acids. Germline assignment: CDR1 SGHTA and CDR2 FQGNSA. The CDR3 is CASSLGVGGWGETQYF.

The J gene is TRBJ2-1, the V gene TRBV4-3; TCRdb designates TRBD2, a call that cannot be tested without DNA. The CDR3 is 15 residues long. The V gene's germline CDR1 is LGHNA and CDR2 YSLEER. The CDR3 is CASSQDGGSLNEQFF.

The V call is TRBV6-5, the J call TRBJ2-7; the TCRdb call, TRBD1, lacks DNA for checking. The CDR3 covers 14 residues. The germline V gene has CDR1 MNHEY and CDR2 SVGAGI. The CDR3 sequence: CASRYRDSTYEQYF.

V is TRBV6-1 and J is TRBJ2-3; as DNA is missing, the TRBD2 call by TCRdb cannot be tested. This CDR3 has 15 amino acids. CDR1 and CDR2 (germline): MNHNS, SASEGT. The CDR3 region is CASRRLAGGPDTQYF.

The chain joins TRBV5-1 to TRBJ2-7; with no DNA, the TCRdb D assignment of TRBD1 cannot be verified. The CDR3 is 15 amino acids. Germline-derived CDR1 and CDR2 are SGHRS and YFSETQ. This CDR3 reads CASSEQGALPYEQYF.

This sequence joins TRBV28 and TRBJ2-5; as DNA is missing, the TRBD1 call by TCRdb cannot be tested. Per germline, CDR1 MDHEN and CDR2 SYDVKM. The length of the CDR3 is 13 residues. The CDR3 is CASSYRSQETQYF.

The chain uses TRBV4-3 and TRBJ2-2; with no DNA, the TCRdb D assignment of TRBD1 cannot be verified. The CDR3 has 16 amino acids. Germline loops: CDR1 LGHNA, CDR2 YSLEER. CDR3 region: CASSQDFLGGTGELFF.

The genes are TRBV6-5 and TRBJ2-5; the TRBD1 assignment by TCRdb is unverifiable without DNA. CDR1 and CDR2 (germline): MNHEY, SVGAGI. The CDR3 length is 16 residues. CDR3 sequence reads: CASSYSSDRFGETQYF.

The chain couples TRBV4-3 to TRBJ2-4. The CDR3 extends over 15 amino acids. Germline values: CDR1 LGHNA, CDR2 YSLEER. The CDR3 reads CASSPQHTSPNIQYF.

The chain carries TRBV7-2 and TRBJ2-3; TCRdb lists TRBD2, though no DNA is available to test this call. Germline V CDR1 and CDR2: SGHTA, FQGNSA. CDR3 size: 16 residues. The CDR3 protein is CASSLDGRAGTDTQYF.

This sequence joins TRBV7-3 and TRBJ2-1; the D gene TCRdb calls, TRBD2, cannot be checked with no DNA. This CDR3 comprises 15 residues. The V gene's germline CDR1 is SGHTA and CDR2 FQGTGA. CDR3 sequence: CASSSRPGLINEQFF.

The rearrangement uses TRBV7-8 and TRBJ1-1. Germline lookup yields CDR1 SGHVS and CDR2 FQNEAQ. CDR3 length: 13 amino acids. CDR3 loop: CASSIQEGTEAFF.

This chain links TRBV28 with TRBJ2-5. Germline V gives CDR1 MDHEN, CDR2 SYDVKM. CDR3 length: 15 residues. The CDR3 protein is CASSLFGRSQETQYF.